This record concerns one T cell receptor beta chain sequence. The data were taken from a study of T cell responses to AZD1222 COVID-19 vaccine. Measured with immunoSEQ multiplex PCR; TCRdb has only the in-frame clones, and not every one. The sample shows about 150,000 clones, about nine tenths of them seen only once. Per the germline V gene, CDR1 is MNHEY and CDR2 is SVGEGT. There are 16 residues in the CDR3. V was clipped by 2 bases and J by 7 bases, with 15 bases between them. Sequencing used peripheral blood, obtained on day 0 of AZD1222 vaccination. This TCR was sampled from an adult in good health. The chain joins TRBV6-2 or TRBV6-3 to TRBJ1-6; no definite D call. The CDR3 spells CASSYARTGENSPLHF. The CDR3 DNA follows: TGTGCCAGCAGTTACGCGCGGACTGGGGAAAATTCACCCCTCCACTTT.